These 9 T cell receptor beta chains came from one sample sequenced in a study of blood T cell repertoires in COVID-19. The data were produced by immunoSEQ multiplex PCR, yet TCRdb's version contains in-frame clones alone and is incomplete. Of 350,000 to 400,000 clones in the sample, roughly 90% were seen once. Sequenced input: PBMCs or T cells enriched from blood (not recorded which). All receptors derive from a woman in her thirties or forties who had been exposed to COVID-19.

The chain joins TRBV9 to TRBJ1-3; D gene ambiguous. Trimming left V 4 bases short and J 0 bases short, with 11 bases between. Germline V gene data show CDR1 as SGDLS and CDR2 as YYNGEE. The CDR3 extends over 15 amino acids. The CDR3 DNA follows: TGTGCCAGCAGCCCCCGCGGCGCCTCTGGAAACACCATATATTTT. Its translation is CASSPRGASGNTIYF.

The chain links TRBV18 to TRBJ1-2, with a tentative D call TRBD1 (5 bases). The CDR3 runs to 16 residues. Trimming shortened V by 0 bases and J by 4 bases, and 15 bases separated the two germline ends. Germline V CDR1 and CDR2: KGHSH, LQKENI. CDR3 protein: CASSPPSLQGAYGYTF. CDR3 nucleotides: TGTGCCAGCTCACCACCCAGCCTGCAAGGGGCCTATGGCTACACCTTC.

The chain employs TRBV5-4 and TRBJ1-3; no definite D call. The CDR3 consists of 14 residues. The germline V and J ends were trimmed by 0 bases and 2 bases, with 6 bases remaining between them. The germline CDR1 and CDR2 sequences are SGHNT and YYREEE (reference sequence). The CDR3 spells CASSLEQTGNTIYF. In nucleotides, the CDR3 is TGTGCCAGCAGCTTGGAACAGACTGGAAACACCATATATTTT.

The table lists this clone with a few counts. This chain links TRBV5-4 with TRBJ1-6; 8 positions agree with TRBD1. Unmatched junction bases numbered 9, after V lost 3 bases and J lost 10 bases. Germline V gives CDR1 SGHNT, CDR2 YYREEE (reference sequence). The CDR3 totals 15 residues. Here the CDR3 reads CASSSGQGSRSPLHF. In nucleotides, the CDR3 is TGTGCCAGCAGCTCCGGACAGGGATCGAGGTCACCCCTCCACTTT. The entire variable domain, with the rest obtained from reference TRBV5-4 and TRBJ1-6, is as follows: ETGVTQSPTHLIKTRGQQVTLRCSSQSGHNTVSWYQQALGQGPQFIFQYYREEENGRGNFPPRFSGLQFPNYSSELNVNALELDDSALYLCASSSGQGSRSPLHFGNGTRLTVT.

This clone has a single count. This chain uses TRBV2 with TRBJ2-3; TRBD2 agrees at 9 bases. The CDR3 totals 19 residues. Per germline, CDR1 SNHLY and CDR2 FYNNEI. Trimming at V came to 7 bases and at J to 4 bases, leaving 21 bases not matched to a gene. This CDR3 is CASIQNGELAGEWADTQYF. The CDR3 DNA reads TGTGCCAGCATCCAAAATGGGGAACTAGCGGGCGAATGGGCAGATACGCAGTATTTT.

The chain carries TRBV18 and TRBJ1-1; TRBD1 is a possible D gene (6 bases). Trimming stripped 4 bases from V and 3 bases from J, with 12 bases between. CDR1 and CDR2 (germline): KGHSH, LQKENI. The CDR3 runs 14 residues. The DNA of the CDR3 is TGTGCCAGCTCACAGGGGGAGGGGTACACTGAAGCTTTCTTT. Protein sequence: CASSQGEGYTEAFF.

The rearrangement joins TRBV5-8 to TRBJ2-5; TRBD1 is a possible D gene (6 bases). This CDR3 is 15 amino acids long. V shed 1 base and J shed 5 bases, with 15 bases lying between them. The germline V gene has CDR1 SGHTS and CDR2 YDEGEE. The CDR3: CASSLNRNRDETQYF. CDR3 DNA: TGTGCCAGCAGCTTGAACAGGAACAGGGATGAGACCCAGTACTTC.

The rearrangement joins TRBV7-2 to TRBJ2-5, with 8 bases lining up with TRBD1. With 4 bases clipped from V and 5 bases from J, the junction kept 12 bases outside the gene matches. This CDR3 spans 16 amino acids. Germline V gene lookup returns CDR1 SGHTA and CDR2 FQGNSA. The CDR3: CASSSSGQGGVETQYF. The CDR3 DNA follows: TGTGCCAGCAGCTCATCCGGACAGGGAGGTGTCGAGACCCAGTACTTC.

This clone showed up just once. The chain recombines TRBV13 with TRBJ2-5; unclear D gene. The ends were cut back, 2 bases at V and 4 bases at J, with 8 bases in the middle. The CDR3 spans 13 residues. Germline-derived CDR1 and CDR2 are PRHDT and FYEKMQ (reference sequence). This CDR3 is CASSLLLGETQYF. The CDR3 bases are TGTGCCAGCAGCTTACTTCTCGGAGAGACCCAGTACTTC.